These 11 T cell receptor beta chains share one sample of origin, sequenced in a study of blood T cells in healthy people across ages. Primed by a sample-barcoded 5' primer and a J-beta primer mix, a second PCR proceeded for about 6 to 12 cycles. TCRdb reprocessed the 5' RACE reads via MiXCR and lists one record per CDR3 protein. This table holds about 400,000 distinct CDR3 sequences, approximately 47% found once. The sample was blood. The origin of the receptors is a man in his sixties in good health.

The gene calls are TRBV7-9 and TRBJ2-3; D is perhaps TRBD2 (5 bases). V gave up 5 bases and J gave up 1 base, with 13 bases separating them. Germline loops: CDR1 SEHNR, CDR2 FQNEAQ (reference sequence). The CDR3 consists of 15 residues. CDR3 in amino acids: CASSRPGSGTDTQYF. CDR3 DNA sequence: TGTGCCAGCAGCCGTCCGGGAAGCGGCACAGATACGCAGTATTTT.

The chain is built from TRBV14 and TRBJ2-1; D not resolved. V lost 1 base to trimming and J lost 4 bases, with 14 bases between them. Germline V CDR1 and CDR2: SGHDN, FVKESK. The CDR3 totals 16 residues. As DNA, the CDR3 is TGTGCCAGCAGCCAAGGAGACCAGTACCGATACAATGAGCAGTTCTTC. This codes for CASSQGDQYRYNEQFF.

Ten or more counts support this clonotype. The CDR3 nucleotides are TGTGCCAGCAGCCCCCCCATGGGCCTCCAAGAGACCCAGTACTTC. Amino acid sequence: CASSPPMGLQETQYF. The chain combines TRBV21-1 with TRBJ2-5; the table's TRBD1 call for D was not verified on the DNA. TRBV21-1 is a known pseudogene. CDR3 length: 15 amino acids.

V gene TRBV27 combines with J gene TRBJ2-7, with TRBD2 identical over 7 bases. Trimming took 3 bases from V and 3 from J; bases not matched to a gene: 8. Germline V lookup: CDR1 MNHEY, CDR2 SMNVEV (reference sequence). The CDR3 length is 15 residues. CDR3 sequence reads: CASSLGGTPVYEQYF. The DNA of the CDR3 is TGTGCCAGCAGTTTGGGAGGGACCCCGGTCTACGAGCAGTACTTC.

This clonotype was picked up many times. The chain links TRBV29-1 to TRBJ2-3; 7 nucleotides agree with TRBD1. The V segment lost 6 bases and the J segment 6 bases; nucleotides outside the gene matches: 6. CDR3 length equals 12 residues. The germline V gene has CDR1 SQVTM and CDR2 ANQGSEA. CDR3 nucleotide sequence: TGCAGCGTCGACAGGGCCGGGGATACGCAGTATTTT. Encoded protein: CSVDRAGDTQYF.

This clonotype appeared a few times. The rearrangement links TRBV29-1 to TRBJ2-7; D uncertain. V was pared by 6 bases and J by 2 bases, with 14 bases between. The CDR3 extends over 13 amino acids. Germline CDR1 and CDR2: SQVTM and ANQGSEA. The CDR3 bases are TGCAGCGTCGGGCCTGGGGTCCCCTACGAGCAGTACTTC. This gives the protein CSVGPGVPYEQYF.

The sample holds a few counts of this clonotype. One junction end does not reproduce the germline sequence, and a read error may be involved. This chain uses TRBV25-1 with TRBJ2-7; D remains ambiguous. The CDR3 extends over 13 amino acids. Per the germline V gene, CDR1 is MGHDK and CDR2 is SYGVNS. CDR3 sequence: CVSSEPEPYEQYF. CDR3 nucleotide sequence: TGTGTCAGCAGTGAACCCGAGCCCTACGAGCAGTACTTC.

V usage is TRBV5-1 and J usage is TRBJ2-5, with 7 bases identical to TRBD1. The trim removed 0 bases at V and 2 bases at J, leaving 7 bases unmatched. The CDR3 covers 16 residues. Germline-derived CDR1 and CDR2 are SGHRS and YFSETQ. The chain's CDR3 is CASSLDRGQLQETQYF. DNA of the CDR3: TGCGCCAGCAGCTTGGACAGGGGACAGCTACAAGAGACCCAGTACTTC.

As concerns this clonotype: A much larger clone sits a single nucleotide away, making a read error possible. The chain recombines TRBV7-2 with TRBJ1-2, with D perhaps matching TRBD1 (6 bases). This CDR3 is 13 amino acids long. Germline assignment: CDR1 SGHTA and CDR2 FQGNSA. The CDR3 nucleotides read TGTGCCGGCAGCTCGACAGGTCCCTATGGCTACACCTTC. Amino acid sequence: CAGSSTGPYGYTF.

This sequence joins TRBV6-6 and TRBJ2-1; 8 bases are shared with TRBD2. CDR3 length: 16 residues. The junction had 11 bases not matched to a gene; V was cut back by 4 bases and J by 6 bases. Germline assignment: CDR1 MNHNY and CDR2 SVGAGI (reference sequence). CDR3 in amino acids: CASSSPAAGGRNEQFF. The CDR3, as DNA: TGTGCCAGCAGTTCTCCCGCGGCGGGAGGACGCAATGAGCAGTTCTTC.

This chain links TRBV20-1 with TRBJ2-1; D not certain. Germline-derived CDR1 and CDR2 are DFQATT and SNEGSKA (reference sequence). V was clipped by 6 bases and J by 7 bases, with 10 bases between them. This CDR3 has 11 residues. The CDR3 nucleotides read TGCAGTGCGAGCAAGTTTAATGAGCAGTTCTTC. It yields the protein CSASKFNEQFF.